This T cell receptor beta chain was recovered during a study of CD8 T cells in Susac syndrome. The healthy controls were matched to patients by age and sex. Reverse transcription of about 0.45 to 1 ug RNA was performed with random hexamers. An immunoSEQ multiplex PCR generated amplified TCR beta CDR3 products spanning 54 Vbeta and 13 Jbeta. TCRdb processed the immunoSEQ multiplex PCR reads anew with MiXCR; each CDR3 protein has one entry. The sample gives 100,000 to 150,000 distinct CDR3 sequences, about 95% of which show up once; roughly 0.12% is in the top ten. Trimming shortened V by 4 bases and J by 2 bases, and 9 bases separated the two germline ends. Germline CDR1 SGHRS, CDR2 YFSETQ. The CDR3 is made up of 13 amino acids.

This chain joins TRBV5-1 and TRBJ1-1; no clear D gene. The receptor comes from a human donor in good health. The sample taken for sequencing was CD4+ T cells from PBMCs. CDR3 bases: TGCGCCAGCAGCCCGGAGTCAAACACTGAAGCTTTCTTT. It codes for CASSPESNTEAFF.